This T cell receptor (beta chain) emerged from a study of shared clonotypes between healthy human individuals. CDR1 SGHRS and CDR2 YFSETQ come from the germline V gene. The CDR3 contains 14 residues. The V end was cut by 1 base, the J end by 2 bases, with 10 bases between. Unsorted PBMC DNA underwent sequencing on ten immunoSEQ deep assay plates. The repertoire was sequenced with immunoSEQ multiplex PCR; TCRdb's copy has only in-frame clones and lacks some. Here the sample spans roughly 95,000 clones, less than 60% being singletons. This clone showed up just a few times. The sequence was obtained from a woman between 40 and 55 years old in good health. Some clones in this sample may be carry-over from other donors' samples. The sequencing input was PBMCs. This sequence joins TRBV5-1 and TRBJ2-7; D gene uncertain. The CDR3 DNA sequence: TGCGCCAGCAGCTTGCTCCAGGCCCCCTACGAGCAGTACTTC. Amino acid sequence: CASSLLQAPYEQYF.